This passage covers 3 T cell receptor beta chains from one sample sequenced in a study of spatial heterogeneity in lung cancer. Time point reported: sample taken at primary tumor resection. Study-wide points: Expanded intratumoral alpha and beta TCR counts tracked tumor mutation counts.

These TCRs are of unknown antigen specificity. TCRdb used MiXCR to reprocess the 5' RACE reads, holding one entry per CDR3 protein. Of 9,500 to 13,000 distinct CDR3 sequences detected, 12% appear once; the ten largest clones hold about 10%. Sequences were derived from lung tumor tissue, sampled at surgery. Source of these receptors: a male donor with early-stage non-small cell lung cancer.

By its share, this clonotype is medium-sized (0.01 to 0.1%). Found in a library prepared for alpha chains, this beta chain is an off-target read, and its abundance has little meaning. This chain connects TRBV3-1 to TRBJ1-5; a weak D match, TRBD1 (5 bases). CDR1 and CDR2 from the germline V gene are LGHDT and YNNKEL (reference sequence). Trimming pared 0 bases from V and 2 bases from J, leaving 11 bases between. The CDR3 runs to 16 residues. CDR3 residues: CASSQDHSGRNQPQHF. CDR3 DNA sequence: TGTGCCAGCAGCCAAGATCATTCGGGACGCAATCAGCCCCAGCATTTT.

The table lists this clonotype with many counts. Because the library targeted alpha chains, this beta chain is an off-target read whose size means little. This chain links TRBV29-1 with TRBJ2-5; the D gene is possibly TRBD2 (5 bases). V lost 4 bases to trimming and J lost 4 bases, with 13 bases between them. The V gene's germline CDR1 is SQVTM and CDR2 ANQGSEA. This CDR3 comprises 13 residues. CDR3 region: CSVGLGDGETQYF. The CDR3 DNA is TGCAGCGTTGGTTTGGGAGACGGAGAGACCCAGTACTTC.

In this sample, this clonotype turned up a few times. Since the library was made to target alpha chains, this beta chain is a stray read and its abundance is not meaningful. The CDR3 loop reads CASSQDGRDNEQFF. The CDR3 nucleotides are TGCGCCAGCAGCCAAGACGGGAGGGACAATGAGCAGTTCTTC. The J gene is TRBJ2-1, the V gene TRBV4-3; 8 bases align to TRBD2. Germline CDR1 reads LGHNA; CDR2 reads YSLEER. This CDR3 is built from 14 residues. The V gene end was trimmed by 0 bases and the J gene end by 5 bases; junction bases not matched to a gene: 0.